These 15 T cell receptor beta chains share one sample of origin, sequenced in a study of T cells expressing NK-cell markers. From its re-call of the 5' RACE reads, TCRdb lists each CDR3 protein once, without DNA. This table holds about 430,000 distinct CDR3 sequences. Source material: blood T cells: a sorted CD56 or NKG2C T cell subset, CD4+ or CD8+ T cells, or bulk PBMC T cells (not recorded which). These TCRs come from a woman in her 50s in good health.

This chain connects TRBV20-1 to TRBJ2-1; TCRdb outputs TRBD1, but without DNA this stays unchecked. CDR3 length: 17 residues. Per germline, CDR1 DFQATT and CDR2 SNEGSKA (reference sequence). The CDR3 here is CSARRTGLVFGSNEQFF.

J is TRBJ2-1 and V is TRBV5-1; TCRdb reports TRBD2, a call that lacks DNA to check it against. This CDR3 spans 15 amino acids. Per germline, CDR1 SGHRS and CDR2 YFSETQ. CDR3: CASSSGLAGGNEQFF.

The chain has TRBV20-1 and TRBJ2-5; TCRdb indicates TRBD2, and absent DNA this call remains unverified. This CDR3 has 13 amino acids. Germline V gene lookup returns CDR1 DFQATT and CDR2 SNEGSKA (reference sequence). CDR3 residues: CSARELAGKTQYF.

The gene calls are TRBV4-1 and TRBJ2-1; absent DNA, TCRdb's TRBD1 call cannot be checked. Germline V gene sequence: CDR1 MGHRA, CDR2 YSYEKL. The CDR3 extends over 16 amino acids. CDR3 in amino acids: CASSQAFSSPGDEQFF.

The chain links TRBV5-6 to TRBJ1-3; lacking DNA, the TRBD1 call made by TCRdb goes unchecked. The germline V gene encodes CDR1 SGHDT and CDR2 YYEEEE. The length of the CDR3 is 15 residues. The CDR3 loop reads CASSQLGTAENTIYF.

The chain couples TRBV29-1 to TRBJ1-1; TCRdb's assignment of TRBD1 cannot be checked, as there is no DNA. CDR1 and CDR2 (germline): SQVTM, ANQGSEA. This CDR3 spans 13 amino acids. CDR3 protein: CSVEEVLGQRAFF. The variable domain in full, with the rest retrieved from reference TRBV29-1 and TRBJ1-1, is SAVISQKPSRDICQRGTSLTIQCQVDSQVTMMFWYRQQPGQSLTLIATANQGSEATYESGFVIDKFPISRPNLTFSTLTVSNMSPEDSSIYLCSVEEVLGQRAFFGQGTRLTVV.

The chain uses TRBV11-2 and TRBJ2-4. The CDR3 is 16 amino acids. Germline loops: CDR1 SGHAT, CDR2 FQNNGV. The chain's CDR3 is CASSLDQGLAKNIQYF. The variable domain in full, completed from reference TRBV11-2 and TRBJ2-4, reads EAGVAQSPRYKIIEKRQSVAFWCNPISGHATLYWYQQILGQGPKLLIQFQNNGVVDDSQLPKDRFSAERLKGVDSTLKIQPAKLEDSAVYLCASSLDQGLAKNIQYFGAGTRLSVL.

The V gene is TRBV5-4, the J gene TRBJ2-1; the D call of TRBD2 rests on TCRdb alone, since no DNA is present to check it. The germline V gene has CDR1 SGHNT and CDR2 YYREEE (reference sequence). The CDR3 runs 18 residues. The CDR3 region is CASSLRLSGTSGSHEQFF. Using reference TRBV5-4 and TRBJ2-1 for the parts outside the CDR3, the full variable domain is ETGVTQSPTHLIKTRGQQVTLRCSSQSGHNTVSWYQQALGQGPQFIFQYYREEENGRGNFPPRFSGLQFPNYSSELNVNALELDDSALYLCASSLRLSGTSGSHEQFFGPGTRLTVL.

This chain joins TRBV2 and TRBJ1-6. The length of the CDR3 is 15 residues. Germline V gene sequence: CDR1 SNHLY, CDR2 FYNNEI. CDR3 sequence reads: CASRVTSSYNSPLHF. Complete variable domain (other parts from reference TRBV2 and TRBJ1-6): EPEVTQTPSHQVTQMGQEVILRCVPISNHLYFYWYRQILGQKVEFLVSFYNNEISEKSEIFDDQFSVERPDGSNFTLKIRSTKLEDSAMYFCASRVTSSYNSPLHFGNGTRLTVT.

The chain's CDR3 is CASSEDWTTYEQYF. The V gene is TRBV10-2, the J gene TRBJ2-7. CDR1 is WSHSY and CDR2 is SAAADI in the germline V gene. The CDR3 contains 14 residues.

The CDR3 spells CASIGPWMSTEAFF. The chain is built from TRBV6-1 and TRBJ1-1. Germline CDR1 and CDR2: MNHNS and SASEGT. CDR3 length: 14 residues.

The chain has TRBV25-1 and TRBJ1-4. CDR3 length equals 13 residues. The germline gives CDR1 MGHDK, CDR2 SYGVNS. The CDR3 here is CASSGGVFRKLFF.

This rearrangement joins TRBV6-2 or TRBV6-3 to TRBJ1-1; with no DNA, the TCRdb D assignment of TRBD1 cannot be verified. Germline values: CDR1 MNHEY, CDR2 SVGEGT. This CDR3 has 13 amino acids. CDR3 region: CASSPGQSTEAFF.

The chain combines TRBV5-1 with TRBJ1-6; absent DNA, TCRdb's TRBD1 call cannot be checked. Looked up from germline, CDR1 is SGHRS and CDR2 is YFSETQ. CDR3 length: 14 residues. The CDR3 protein is CASRGDPLQSPLHF.

The V and J genes are TRBV9 and TRBJ2-5; TCRdb calls TRBD2, which cannot be checked without DNA. CDR3 size: 18 residues. The germline gives CDR1 SGDLS, CDR2 YYNGEE. CDR3 sequence: CASSVASGTSGLQETQYF.